These T cell receptor beta chains were read from a single sample in a study of regulatory T cells in long-lasting Graves disease. TCRdb used MiXCR to reprocess the multiplex PCR reads, holding one entry per CDR3 protein. Of 350,000 to 450,000 distinct CDR3 sequences in the sample, roughly 21% were seen once. This specimen consisted of peripheral blood mononuclear cells (PBMCs), obtained when the disease was refractory, from a patient treated with antithyroid drugs. The origin of the receptors is a female donor with Graves disease. CDR3s include the opening cysteine and the closing phenylalanine or tryptophan. A D gene is named only where the DNA matches it firmly. Clone sizes are given selectively: once, few, many, or a class where the clone is expanded.

.,TRBJ1-2,.,TRBV29-1,CSVGQDYGYTF,TGCAGCGTTGGACAAGACTATGGCTACACCTTC
many,TRBJ2-2,.,TRBV2,CASDVVGGPGELFF,TGTGCCAGCGATGTCGTCGGGGGGCCCGGGGAGCTGTTTTTT
few,TRBJ1-1,.,TRBV30,CAWSAGPEAFF,TGTGCCTGGAGTGCCGGGCCTGAAGCTTTCTTT
many,TRBJ2-7,TRBD1,TRBV27,CASAQGNAYEQYF,TGTGCCAGCGCACAGGGGAATGCTTACGAGCAGTACTTC
many,TRBJ2-7,TRBD1,TRBV3-1,CASSQEGQTEQYF,TGTGCCAGCAGCCAAGAGGGACAGACCGAGCAGTACTTC
many,TRBJ2-6,TRBD1,TRBV5-1,CASSLVTGEIGANVLTF,TGCGCCAGCAGCTTGGTGACAGGGGAAATTGGGGCCAACGTCCTGACTTTC
.,TRBJ2-5,.,TRBV6-1,CASSLGSSVQETQYF,TGTGCCAGCAGTCTTGGGTCTAGCGTCCAAGAGACCCAGTACTTC
.,TRBJ2-1,.,TRBV10-3,CAISPTQTYNEQFF,TGTGCCATCAGTCCAACACAGACCTACAATGAGCAGTTCTTC
few,TRBJ2-7,.,TRBV29-1,CSVGIRREQYF,TGCAGCGTTGGAATTCGGCGGGAGCAGTACTTC
.,TRBJ2-3,TRBD1,TRBV7-9,CASSEGQGRADTQYF,TGTGCCAGCAGCGAGGGACAGGGGCGTGCAGATACGCAGTATTTT
few,TRBJ2-7,.,TRBV5-6,CASSLGQPAEWEQYF,TGTGCCAGCAGCTTAGGGCAGCCGGCCGAATGGGAGCAGTACTTC
.,TRBJ2-1,.,TRBV5-1,CASRARGLQSYNEQFF,TGCGCCAGCAGGGCTAGGGGGTTGCAATCCTACAATGAGCAGTTCTTC
many,TRBJ2-4,.,TRBV7-8,CASSLGVSRIQYF,TGTGCCAGCAGCTTAGGGGTCTCTCGCATTCAGTACTTC
.,TRBJ1-2,.,TRBV4-1,CASSQESNNGYTF,TGCGCCAGCAGCCAAGAAAGCAACAATGGCTACACCTTC
.,TRBJ2-1,.,TRBV12-3/TRBV12-4,CASSIYRDSNNEQFF,TGTGCCAGCAGTATCTACCGGGACTCCAACAATGAGCAGTTCTTC
many,TRBJ2-7,TRBD1,TRBV2,CASGEDRAYEQYF,TGTGCCAGCGGTGAGGACAGGGCCTACGAGCAGTACTTC
few,TRBJ1-3,.,TRBV19,CASSPEPGNTIYF,TGTGCCAGTTCTCCCGAGCCTGGAAACACCATATATTTT
.,TRBJ2-1,TRBD1,TRBV14,CASSLDPGTGIINNEQFF,TGTGCCAGCAGCCTCGATCCCGGGACAGGGATTATCAACAATGAGCAGTTCTTC